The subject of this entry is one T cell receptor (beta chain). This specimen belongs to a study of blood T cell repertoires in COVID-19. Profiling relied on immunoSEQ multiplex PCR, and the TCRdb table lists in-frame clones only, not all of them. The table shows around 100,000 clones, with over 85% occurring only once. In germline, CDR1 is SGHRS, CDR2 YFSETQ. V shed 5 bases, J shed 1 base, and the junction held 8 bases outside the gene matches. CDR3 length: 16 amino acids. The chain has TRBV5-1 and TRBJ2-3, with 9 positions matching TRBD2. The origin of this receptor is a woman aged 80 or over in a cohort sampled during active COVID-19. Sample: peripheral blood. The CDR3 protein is CASRPGTSFGTDTQYF. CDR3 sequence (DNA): TGCGCCAGCAGGCCTGGGACTAGCTTTGGCACAGATACGCAGTATTTT.